The 31 T cell receptor beta chains below were found in one sample sequenced in a study of blood T cell repertoires in COVID-19. Sequencing was performed with immunoSEQ multiplex PCR; in TCRdb, only in-frame clones are kept and a portion is missing. The sample records 270,000 or so clones, around nine tenths being singletons. The sequenced material came from PBMCs or T cells enriched from blood (not recorded which). The receptor set was obtained from a woman younger than 30 who had recovered from COVID-19.

The J gene is TRBJ1-1, the V gene TRBV28; TRBD1 is a possible D gene (5 bases). The CDR3 runs 14 residues. Trimming took off 2 bases at V and 2 bases at J, with 9 bases between the two ends. The germline CDR1 and CDR2 sequences are MDHEN and SYDVKM. The CDR3 reads CASSLGGANTEAFF. CDR3 DNA: TGTGCCAGCAGTTTAGGAGGGGCTAACACTGAAGCTTTCTTT.

This chain connects TRBV7-2 to TRBJ1-1; possible D gene TRBD1, 5 bases. Germline V gene data show CDR1 as SGHTA and CDR2 as FQGNSA. The CDR3 runs to 13 residues. Between the trimmed V and J ends, which lost 1 base and 10 bases, there was a span of 13 bases. The DNA for the CDR3 is TGTGCCAGCAGCTTAGTTTTTGGGGCTGCAGCTTTCTTT. It specifies CASSLVFGAAAFF.

The V call is TRBV7-2, the J call TRBJ2-1; 11 positions agree with TRBD2. The CDR3 has 17 amino acids. The V segment lost 2 bases and the J segment 6 bases; nucleotides outside the gene matches: 9. The germline CDR1 and CDR2 sequences are SGHTA and FQGNSA. The CDR3 DNA is TGTGCCAGCAGCTTAAGCACTCTAGCGGGGGGTACCAATGAGCAGTTCTTC. It specifies CASSLSTLAGGTNEQFF.

The genes are TRBV7-2 and TRBJ2-5; 9 nucleotides align to TRBD2. Germline trimming cut 10 bases from V and 2 bases from J; bases unmatched to any gene: 8. This CDR3 is built from 14 residues. Germline values: CDR1 SGHTA, CDR2 FQGNSA. The CDR3 region has the DNA TGTGCCACCTTCGCGGGGGGGGGACAAGAGACCCAGTACTTC. This translates into CATFAGGGQETQYF.

The V and J genes are TRBV30 and TRBJ2-3, with D possibly TRBD2 on 5 matching bases. The V end was cut by 4 bases, the J end by 2 bases, with 7 bases between. The CDR3 loop spans 12 amino acids. The germline V gene encodes CDR1 GTSNPN and CDR2 SVGIG (reference sequence). The CDR3 DNA sequence: TGTGCCTGGACAGACTACACAGATACGCAGTATTTT. Its protein product is CAWTDYTDTQYF.

This clone was detected only once. The rearrangement links TRBV7-2 to TRBJ1-3, with TRBD1 identical over 8 bases. V dropped 5 bases and J dropped 0; count of bases not matched to a gene: 3. Per the germline V gene, CDR1 is SGHTA and CDR2 is FQGNSA. The length of the CDR3 is 15 residues. The CDR3 loop reads CASSMTGVSGNTIYF. In nucleotides, the CDR3 is TGTGCCAGCAGCATGACAGGGGTCTCTGGAAACACCATATATTTT.

The J gene is TRBJ2-5, the V gene TRBV7-2, with TRBD2 identical over 13 bases. Germline V gene sequence: CDR1 SGHTA, CDR2 FQGNSA. The CDR3 spans 19 residues. Unmatched junction bases numbered 14, after V lost 5 bases and J lost 2 bases. Here the CDR3 DNA reads TGTGCCAGCAGCCCTAGTCCATCCGGGACTAGCGGGGTTCAAGAGACCCAGTACTTC. Protein sequence: CASSPSPSGTSGVQETQYF.

The chain joins TRBV5-3 to TRBJ1-1; D possibly corresponds to TRBD1 (6 bases). TRBV5-3 is reported as an ORF; its role is uncertain. V was cut by 5 bases and J by 0 bases, with 11 bases left in between. The CDR3 length is 14 residues. DNA of the CDR3: TGTGCCAGAAGGCTCGACAGGCTGAACACTGAAGCTTTCTTT. Translation gives CARRLDRLNTEAFF.

V gene TRBV5-4 combines with J gene TRBJ2-1; TRBD1 is a possible D gene (5 bases). The V end was cut by 0 bases, the J end by 7 bases, with 11 bases between. Germline V gene lookup returns CDR1 SGHNT and CDR2 YYREEE (reference sequence). CDR3 length: 14 amino acids. CDR3 amino acids: CASSLEAGMNEQFF. The CDR3 DNA follows: TGTGCCAGCAGCTTGGAGGCAGGGATGAATGAGCAGTTCTTC.

The chain recombines TRBV27 with TRBJ1-1; maybe TRBD1 (5 bases). CDR3 size: 14 residues. CDR1 is MNHEY, CDR2 SMNVEV, per germline (reference sequence). Trimming left V 4 bases short and J 1 base short, with 10 bases between. CDR3 nucleotides: TGTGCCAGCAGTTCCCCCGGACAGAACACTGAAGCTTTCTTT. Its protein is CASSSPGQNTEAFF.

The table lists this clone with a few counts. The V gene is TRBV20-1, the J gene TRBJ1-1, with a tentative D call TRBD1 (6 bases). V was clipped by 5 bases and J by 4 bases, with 11 bases between them. The CDR3 sequence is 12 residues long. Germline loops: CDR1 DFQATT, CDR2 SNEGSKA (reference sequence). The CDR3 sequence is CSAGGTFTEAFF. For the CDR3, the DNA is TGCAGTGCTGGTGGGACATTCACTGAAGCTTTCTTT.

V and J are TRBV5-1 and TRBJ1-1, with TRBD1 as a possible D gene (5 bases). The V and J ends lost 4 bases and 1 base respectively, with 11 bases between them. The CDR3 has 14 amino acids. The germline gives CDR1 SGHRS, CDR2 YFSETQ. The DNA of the CDR3 is TGCGCCAGCAGCCGGGGGTCCCGGAACACTGAAGCTTTCTTT. Amino acids: CASSRGSRNTEAFF.

The chain carries TRBV28 and TRBJ2-3; D gene unclear. This CDR3 contains 13 residues. V lost 2 bases to trimming and J lost 4 bases, with 7 bases between them. The germline gives CDR1 MDHEN, CDR2 SYDVKM. The DNA for the CDR3 is TGTGCCAGCAGTTTAGCCGGGTCAGATACGCAGTATTTT. Its protein is CASSLAGSDTQYF.

Here the CDR3 reads CASSGQANTEAFF. CDR3 bases: TGTGCCAGCAGCGGACAGGCGAACACTGAAGCTTTCTTT. The rearrangement links TRBV12-3 or TRBV12-4 to TRBJ1-1; 7 positions match TRBD1. CDR3 size: 13 residues. The junction had 2 bases not matched to a gene; V was cut back by 6 bases and J by 1 base.

This chain connects TRBV11-3 to TRBJ1-6, with a possible D match to TRBD1 (5 bases). CDR1 SGHNT and CDR2 YENEEA come from the germline V gene. The CDR3 extends over 15 amino acids. Trimming took 4 bases from V and 7 from J, leaving 14 bases between them. Here the CDR3 reads CASSSGTDINSPLHF. CDR3 coding DNA: TGTGCCAGCAGCTCAGGGACTGATATAAATTCACCCCTCCACTTT.

The J gene is TRBJ1-2, the V gene TRBV6-5; weak D call: TRBD1 (6 bases). CDR3 length: 14 residues. Germline V gives CDR1 MNHEY, CDR2 SVGAGI. V was shortened by 6 bases and J by 6 bases, with 17 bases between the two germline ends. CDR3: CASSANRDSNGYTF. The CDR3 DNA reads TGTGCCAGCAGCGCGAACAGGGATTCTAATGGCTACACCTTC.

The CDR3 nucleotides read TGTGCCAGCAGCCAAACGACAGGATCGGCTGAAGAGACCCAGTACTTC. Protein product: CASSQTTGSAEETQYF. This chain connects TRBV3-1 (or the pseudogene TRBV3-2) to TRBJ2-5; D may be TRBD1 (6 bases). From germline, CDR1 is LGHDT and CDR2 YNNKEL (reference sequence). Trimming removed 2 bases from V and 3 bases from J, with 16 bases in between. The CDR3 has 16 residues.

The CDR3 region is CASSIRPDRPYEQYF. CDR3 in DNA: TGTGCCAGTAGTATCCGGCCCGACAGGCCCTACGAGCAGTACTTC. V usage is TRBV19 and J usage is TRBJ2-7, with D possibly matching TRBD1 (6 bases). This CDR3 is 15 amino acids long. V gave up 3 bases and J gave up 2 bases, with 14 bases separating them. Germline loops: CDR1 LNHDA, CDR2 SQIVND (reference sequence).

This chain connects TRBV6-6 to TRBJ1-1, with TRBD1 as a possible D gene (6 bases). Germline lookup yields CDR1 MNHNY and CDR2 SVGAGI (reference sequence). With 0 bases removed from V and 1 base from J, the gap between germline ends came to 9 bases. This CDR3 is 15 amino acids long. The CDR3, as DNA: TGTGCCAGCAGTTACTCAGGGGGAGAGAACACTGAAGCTTTCTTT. This encodes CASSYSGGENTEAFF.

The chain has TRBV28 and TRBJ2-6; possibly TRBD2 for D (6 bases). This CDR3 has 15 amino acids. The V end was cut by 5 bases, the J end by 1 base, with 9 bases between. Per germline, CDR1 MDHEN and CDR2 SYDVKM. CDR3 protein: CASSKLASGANVLTF. The CDR3 nucleotides read TGTGCCAGCAGTAAACTAGCATCTGGGGCCAACGTCCTGACTTTC.

J is TRBJ1-2 and V is TRBV20-1; 7 bases line up with TRBD1. Germline V CDR1 and CDR2: DFQATT, SNEGSKA (reference sequence). V lost 3 bases to trimming and J lost 3 bases; unmatched junction nucleotides: 7. The CDR3 consists of 14 residues. This CDR3 is CSASPGGGDYGYTF. The CDR3 DNA reads as TGCAGTGCTAGTCCCGGAGGGGGCGACTATGGCTACACCTTC.

This clone was recorded a few times. One end of the junction is discordant with germline, which a read error may explain. The chain links TRBV10-1 to TRBJ2-7; 10 bases align to TRBD2. The CDR3 covers 12 residues. From germline, CDR1 is WNHNN and CDR2 SYGVQD (reference sequence). The CDR3 loop is CASSGTSGLVRF. In DNA form, the CDR3 reads TGCGCCAGCAGTGGGACTAGCGGTCTGGTTCGCTTC.

The chain combines TRBV25-1 with TRBJ2-2; 9 bases match TRBD1. Losses at the gene ends were 3 bases for V and 6 bases for J; bases not matched to a gene: 8. From germline, CDR1 is MGHDK and CDR2 SYGVNS. This CDR3 has 16 amino acids. The CDR3 reads CASSDWGQGRSGELFF. In nucleotides, the CDR3 is TGTGCCAGCAGTGATTGGGGACAGGGCCGGTCCGGGGAGCTGTTTTTT. Based on the CDR3 plus reference TRBV25-1 and TRBJ2-2, the full variable domain is EADIYQTPRYLVIGTGKKITLECSQTMGHDKMYWYQQDPGMELHLIHYSYGVNSTEKGDLSSESTVSRIRTEHFPLTLESARPSHTSQYLCASSDWGQGRSGELFFGEGSRLTVL.

J is TRBJ2-7 and V is TRBV3-1 (or the pseudogene TRBV3-2), with TRBD2 identical over 9 bases. The CDR3 contains 18 residues. Losses at the gene ends were 4 bases for V and 6 bases for J; bases not matched to a gene: 19. From germline, CDR1 is LGHDT and CDR2 YNNKEL (reference sequence). The CDR3 reads CASSPRGSGSADLGEQYF. In nucleotides, the CDR3 is TGTGCCAGCAGCCCCAGGGGTAGCGGGAGCGCGGACCTCGGCGAGCAGTACTTC.

This clone was found a few times. This chain connects TRBV5-1 to TRBJ2-3; the match to TRBD2 covers 8 bases. CDR1 and CDR2 from the germline V gene are SGHRS and YFSETQ. The CDR3 spans 15 residues. V lost 2 bases to trimming and J lost 5 bases; unmatched junction nucleotides: 7. The CDR3 loop is CASSFRGGAGDTQYF. CDR3 nucleotide sequence: TGCGCCAGCAGCTTCCGGGGGGGCGCAGGAGATACGCAGTATTTT.

The chain is built from TRBV7-2 and TRBJ1-2; D might be TRBD1 (5 bases). The CDR3 contains 15 residues. Germline V gene data show CDR1 as SGHTA and CDR2 as FQGNSA. V was trimmed by 2 bases and J by 4 bases, leaving 14 bases between them. For the CDR3, the DNA is TGTGCCAGCAGCTTAAGTGTCAGGGCTACCTATGGCTACACCTTC. Amino acid sequence: CASSLSVRATYGYTF.

This chain uses TRBV19 with TRBJ2-5, with 9 bases identical to TRBD2. CDR1 and CDR2 from the germline V gene are LNHDA and SQIVND (reference sequence). The CDR3 consists of 15 residues. V gave up 7 bases and J gave up 2 bases; unmatched junction bases: 8. The CDR3 DNA reads TGTGCCAGTATGGCTAGCGGGGAGGTACAAGAGACCCAGTACTTC. Translating gives CASMASGEVQETQYF.

The V call is TRBV7-2, the J call TRBJ1-5, with unresolved D. The ends were cut back, 2 bases at V and 5 bases at J, with 16 bases in the middle. The CDR3 is made up of 16 amino acids. Germline CDR1 SGHTA, CDR2 FQGNSA. This CDR3 reads CASSLMFSGIDQPQHF. CDR3 bases: TGTGCCAGCAGCTTAATGTTCTCCGGTATAGATCAGCCCCAGCATTTT.

This rearrangement joins TRBV6-2 or TRBV6-3 to TRBJ1-1; the D gene is possibly TRBD1 (6 bases). Germline V lookup: CDR1 MNHEY, CDR2 SVGEGT. The V gene lost 6 bases and the J gene lost 0 bases, with 17 bases spanning the gap. The CDR3 runs to 16 residues. The CDR3 DNA sequence: TGTGCCAGCAGCTTTATGCAGGGGCCTGTGAACACTGAAGCTTTCTTT. Translation gives CASSFMQGPVNTEAFF.

J is TRBJ1-1 and V is TRBV19, with TRBD1 matching over 11 bases. V was clipped by 6 bases and J by 0 bases; unmatched bases: 9. Germline assignment: CDR1 LNHDA and CDR2 SQIVND (reference sequence). The CDR3 consists of 17 residues. The CDR3 nucleotides are TGTGCCAGTAGCCGATGGGGGGACAGGGGGATGAACACTGAAGCTTTCTTT. Translated: CASSRWGDRGMNTEAFF.

The chain recombines TRBV28 with TRBJ2-2, with TRBD2 identical over 7 bases. The ends lost 7 bases at V and 3 bases at J; junction bases unmatched: 5. Germline CDR1 MDHEN, CDR2 SYDVKM. This CDR3 is built from 14 residues. CDR3 in DNA: TGTGCCAGCATCCCCCGGGGGGACACCGGGGAGCTGTTTTTT. This codes for CASIPRGDTGELFF.